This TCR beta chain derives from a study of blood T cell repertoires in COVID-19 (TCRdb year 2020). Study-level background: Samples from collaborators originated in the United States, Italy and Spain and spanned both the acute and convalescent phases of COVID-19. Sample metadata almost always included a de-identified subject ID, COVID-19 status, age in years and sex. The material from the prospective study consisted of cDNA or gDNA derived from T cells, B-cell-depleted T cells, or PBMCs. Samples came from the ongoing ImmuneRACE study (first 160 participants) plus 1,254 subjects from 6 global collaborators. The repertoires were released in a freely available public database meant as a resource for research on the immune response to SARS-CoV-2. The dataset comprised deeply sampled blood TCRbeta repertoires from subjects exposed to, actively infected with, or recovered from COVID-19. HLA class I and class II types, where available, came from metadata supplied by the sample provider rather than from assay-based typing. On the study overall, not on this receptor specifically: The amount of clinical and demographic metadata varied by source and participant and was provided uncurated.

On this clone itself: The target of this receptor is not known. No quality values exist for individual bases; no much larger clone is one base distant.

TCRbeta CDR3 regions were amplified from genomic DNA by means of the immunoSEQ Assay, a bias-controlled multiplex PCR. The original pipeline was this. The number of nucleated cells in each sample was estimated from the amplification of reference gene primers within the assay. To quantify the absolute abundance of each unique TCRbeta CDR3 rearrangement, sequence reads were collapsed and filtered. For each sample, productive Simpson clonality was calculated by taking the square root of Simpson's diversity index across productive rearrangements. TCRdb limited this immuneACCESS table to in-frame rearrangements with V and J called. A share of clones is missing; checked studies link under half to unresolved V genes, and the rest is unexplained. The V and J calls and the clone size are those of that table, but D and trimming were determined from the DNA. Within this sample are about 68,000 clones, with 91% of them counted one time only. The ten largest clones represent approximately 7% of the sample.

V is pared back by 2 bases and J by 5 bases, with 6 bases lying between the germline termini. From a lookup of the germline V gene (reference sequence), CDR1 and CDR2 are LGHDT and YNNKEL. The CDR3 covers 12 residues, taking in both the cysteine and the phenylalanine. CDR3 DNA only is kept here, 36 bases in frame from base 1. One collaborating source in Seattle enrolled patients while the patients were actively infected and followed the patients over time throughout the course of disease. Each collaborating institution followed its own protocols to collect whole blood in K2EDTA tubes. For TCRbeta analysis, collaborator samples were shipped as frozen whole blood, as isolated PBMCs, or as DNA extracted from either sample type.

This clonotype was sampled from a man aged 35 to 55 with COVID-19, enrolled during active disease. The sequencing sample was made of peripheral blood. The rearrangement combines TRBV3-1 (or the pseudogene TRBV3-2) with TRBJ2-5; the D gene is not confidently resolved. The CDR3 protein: CASSQFQETQYF. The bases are TGTGCCAGCAGCCAATTCCAGGAGACCCAGTACTTC.